This T cell receptor (beta chain) originates from a study of T cell repertoires in cytomegalovirus infection. Overall study context: CMV infection plus the matching HLA type was flagged by public TCR beta signatures. Study-wide findings and caveats: Summed public TCR beta family frequency identified CMV carriers bearing the relevant HLA. There were HLA-C-restricted CMV-specific TCR beta clonotypes dominating the ex vivo response.

Per the germline V gene, CDR1 is MDHEN and CDR2 is SYDVKM. V lost 10 bases, J lost 10 bases, and 20 bases lay in between. This CDR3 contains 14 residues. In TCRdb, the reads were re-called with MiXCR into one record per CDR3 protein. The sample lists about 680,000 distinct CDR3 sequences; roughly 26% were seen once. This clonotype occurred many times. Its antigen remains unidentified. This receptor was obtained from a human donor in good health (CMV status not recorded). Some clones in this sample may be carry-over from other donors' samples. Sequenced input: CD8+ T cells from PBMCs. The rearrangement joins TRBV28 to TRBJ1-6; D is perhaps TRBD1 (6 bases). The CDR3 DNA is TGTGCCACCAGGGGTCTTACCGGGGGGTCACCCCTCCACTTT. It codes for CATRGLTGGSPLHF.